This T cell receptor beta chain was observed in a study of CD4 T cell repertoires in COVID-19. Study background: Relabeled CFSE-low cells, IL-2-expanded for roughly 9 days, met spikes from other coronaviruses.

Sequencing was done directly on freshly isolated, uncultured memory T cells. Study-wide findings and caveats: Sharing of several most expanded SARS-CoV-2-reactive clonotypes across memory subsets suggested intraclonal diversification.

The data were produced by immunoSEQ multiplex PCR, yet TCRdb's version contains in-frame clones alone and is incomplete. The data show about 75,000 clones, roughly 80% seen once. A remark on this clone: Its antigen remains unknown.

Trimming cost V 6 bases and J 4 bases, with 17 bases left between them. The CDR3 contains 15 residues. Germline V gene lookup returns CDR1 MNHEY and CDR2 SVGAGI. The sequence came from a human donor who had COVID-19. The chain employs TRBV6-5 and TRBJ2-3; D is uncertain. The material was CD4+ T cells from peripheral blood, obtained after recovery from COVID-19. CDR3 coding DNA: TGTGCCAGCAGCCCCCAGCCCTCCCTCGCAGATACGCAGTATTTT. Amino acid sequence: CASSPQPSLADTQYF.